This entry concerns a single TCR beta chain. The data originate from a study of shared clonotypes between healthy human individuals. Deep was the level at which the assay was run. Measured with immunoSEQ multiplex PCR; TCRdb has only the in-frame clones, and not every one. The sample shows under 600,000 clones, around 81% of them seen only once. Germline CDR1 MNHEY, CDR2 SMNVEV (reference sequence). The CDR3 is 13 residues long. V lost 8 bases, J lost 4 bases, and 14 bases lay in between. Study donors comprised healthy, HIV-negative adults devoid of recent acute infection or vaccination. The chain has TRBV27 and TRBJ1-2; D call uncertain. The specimen was PBMCs. The TCR sequence derives from a woman aged 40 to 50 in good health. Some clones in this sample may be carry-over from other donors' samples. The CDR3 DNA follows: TGTGCCAGCGCCCTCCGGCTAGGCTATGGCTACACCTTC. This sequence encodes CASALRLGYGYTF.